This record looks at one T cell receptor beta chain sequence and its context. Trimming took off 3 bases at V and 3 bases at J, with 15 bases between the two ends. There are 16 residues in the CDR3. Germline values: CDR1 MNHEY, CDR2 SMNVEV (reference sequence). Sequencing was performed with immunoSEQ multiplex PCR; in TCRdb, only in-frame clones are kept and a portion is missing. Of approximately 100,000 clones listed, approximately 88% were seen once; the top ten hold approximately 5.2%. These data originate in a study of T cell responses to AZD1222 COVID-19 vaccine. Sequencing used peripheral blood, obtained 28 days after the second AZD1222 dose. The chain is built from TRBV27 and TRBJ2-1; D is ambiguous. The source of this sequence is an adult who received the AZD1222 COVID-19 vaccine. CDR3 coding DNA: TGTGCCAGCAGTTTGTCAGATCCCTACTACTACAATGAGCAGTTCTTC. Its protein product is CASSLSDPYYYNEQFF.